The 17 T cell receptor beta chains reported below all come from one sample, sequenced in a study of T-cell reconstitution after alpha-beta-depleted transplantation in children. Unique molecular identifiers were used in preparing the TCRbeta library. One entry per CDR3 protein results from TCRdb running MiXCR on the PCR reads. The sample consists of 200,000 to 250,000 distinct CDR3 sequences, around 7.7% of them appearing once. Sequences were derived from PBMCs, mostly from graft donor cells, sampled 360 days after TCRalphabeta/CD19-depleted stem cell transplant. The receptors here all came from a male patient under 10 years old who had a stem cell transplant for acute myeloid leukemia, so the T cells may come from the graft donor.

This clonotype appeared many times. The chain combines TRBV29-1 with TRBJ2-6, with D hard to call. The CDR3 has 14 residues. The V gene's germline CDR1 is SQVTM and CDR2 ANQGSEA. Between the trimmed V and J ends, which lost 4 bases and 0 bases, there was a span of 7 bases. CDR3 sequence reads: CSVGQDSGANVLTF. DNA of the CDR3: TGCAGCGTTGGTCAGGACTCTGGGGCCAACGTCCTGACTTTC.

This clonotype was counted ten times or more. The chain uses TRBV12-3 or TRBV12-4 and TRBJ2-2; D gene ambiguous. Trimming pared 2 bases from V and 3 bases from J, leaving 7 bases between. CDR3 length: 14 residues. For the CDR3, the DNA is TGTGCCAGCAGTTTAAGACCTTACACCGGGGAGCTGTTTTTT. Translated, it gives CASSLRPYTGELFF.

With regard to this clonotype: A much larger clonotype is one base distant, so this may be a read error. The conserved phenylalanine or tryptophan is not found at the CDR3 terminus, so this likely reflects a read error. The chain joins TRBV12-3 or TRBV12-4 to TRBJ2-7, with 12 bases aligning to TRBD1. J gave up 7 bases and V 5 bases, and 9 bases lay outside the gene matches. The CDR3 loop spans 15 amino acids. Written as DNA, the CDR3 is TGTGCCAGCAGTCTCGGGACAGGGGGCGGGCGGGAGCAGTACTGC. Protein: CASSLGTGGGREQYC.

The chain carries TRBV6-5 and TRBJ2-7, with D tentatively TRBD1 (5 bases). With 2 bases removed from V and 6 bases from J, the gap between germline ends came to 20 bases. This CDR3 is built from 16 residues. Germline loops: CDR1 MNHEY, CDR2 SVGAGI. The CDR3 loop is CASSYSSGRVFSEQYF. The CDR3 DNA sequence: TGTGCCAGCAGTTACAGTAGTGGCAGGGTTTTTTCCGAGCAGTACTTC.

This clonotype appeared many times. CDR3 sequence reads: CSVERQGNTGELFF. The CDR3 DNA reads TGCAGCGTTGAGAGGCAGGGAAATACCGGGGAGCTGTTTTTT. The chain joins TRBV29-1 to TRBJ2-2, with D maybe TRBD1 (5 bases). The V end lost 3 bases, the J end lost 5 bases, and 13 bases lay between the germline ends. In germline, CDR1 is SQVTM, CDR2 ANQGSEA. The CDR3 has 14 amino acids.

This clonotype was seen a few times. V is TRBV12-3 or TRBV12-4 and J is TRBJ2-5, with 12 bases that match TRBD2. The junction had 8 bases not matched to a gene; V was cut back by 8 bases and J by 7 bases. The CDR3 is 14 amino acids. The CDR3 spells CASLPPGLAGTQYF. Here the CDR3 DNA reads TGTGCCAGCCTTCCCCCGGGACTAGCGGGGACCCAGTACTTC.

This clonotype was recorded many times. The chain joins TRBV5-1 to TRBJ2-1; TRBD1 agrees at 9 bases. After removal of 0 bases from V and 8 bases from J, the junction contained 6 bases not matched to a gene. Looked up from germline, CDR1 is SGHRS and CDR2 is YFSETQ. The length of the CDR3 is 15 residues. CDR3 protein: CASSLGSTGGDEQFF. CDR3 coding DNA: TGCGCCAGCAGCTTGGGGAGTACAGGGGGCGATGAGCAGTTCTTC.

The gene calls are TRBV20-1 and TRBJ2-1; 10 bases map to TRBD2. Germline trimming cut 5 bases from V and 4 bases from J; bases unmatched to any gene: 11. The germline V gene has CDR1 DFQATT and CDR2 SNEGSKA (reference sequence). There are 16 residues in the CDR3. CDR3 sequence: CSASEGGLAPYNEQFF. In nucleotides, the CDR3 is TGCAGTGCTTCGGAGGGGGGACTAGCGCCTTACAATGAGCAGTTCTTC.

This clonotype was seen more than once but under ten times. The chain is built from TRBV7-4 and TRBJ2-1; 11 nucleotides match TRBD2. With V trimmed by 5 bases and J by 7 bases, 22 bases remained unmatched. The CDR3 is 20 amino acids. Germline V lookup: CDR1 SGHVT, CDR2 SQSDAQ. Written as DNA, the CDR3 is TGTGCCAGCAGCCCACTTCCCGGACAGGGTTCTAGCGGGAGGTTAAATGAGCAGTTCTTC. Its translation: CASSPLPGQGSSGRLNEQFF.

This clonotype was counted at least ten times. In nucleotides, the CDR3 is TGCAGCGTTGAAGTCGGGCCAGGGGCTACCGGGGAGCTGTTTTTT. Translating gives CSVEVGPGATGELFF. The chain combines TRBV29-1 with TRBJ2-2; TRBD1 might be the D (6 bases). Trimming took 1 base from V and 5 from J, leaving 14 bases between them. This CDR3 comprises 15 residues. CDR1 is SQVTM, CDR2 ANQGSEA, per germline.

The chain combines TRBV10-2 with TRBJ2-7; TRBD1 might be the D (5 bases). The CDR3 consists of 13 residues. Germline V gene lookup returns CDR1 WSHSY and CDR2 SAAADI. Trimming took 2 bases from V and 2 from J, leaving 7 bases between them. As DNA, the CDR3 is TGCGCCAGCAGTGAGGCCAGGGCCTACGAGCAGTACGTC. Translation gives CASSEARAYEQYV.

The CDR3 here is CASSPSSGPRSGFYNEQFF. In DNA, the CDR3 is TGTGCCAGCAGTCCGTCTAGCGGGCCGCGATCCGGCTTTTACAATGAGCAGTTCTTC. The chain is built from TRBV6-7 and TRBJ2-1; 8 bases match TRBD2. TRBV6-7 is an open reading frame whose function is uncertain. The V segment lost 5 bases and the J segment 4 bases; nucleotides outside the gene matches: 19. This CDR3 contains 19 residues.

This clonotype was counted at least ten times. V gene TRBV20-1 combines with J gene TRBJ1-1; no clear D. The germline gives CDR1 DFQATT, CDR2 SNEGSKA (reference sequence). The ends were cut back, 7 bases at V and 4 bases at J, with 10 bases in the middle. CDR3 size: 11 residues. Here the CDR3 reads CSVREATEAFF. The CDR3 DNA reads as TGCAGTGTGAGGGAGGCCACTGAAGCTTTCTTT.

In its sample, this clonotype was seen many times. CDR3 in DNA: TGCAGCGTGCTGAACACCGGGGAGCTGTTTTTT. It is translated as CSVLNTGELFF. The gene calls are TRBV29-1 and TRBJ2-2; D call uncertain. Germline V CDR1 and CDR2: SQVTM, ANQGSEA. The V and J ends lost 6 bases and 1 base respectively, with 3 bases between them. The CDR3 runs 11 residues.

The table lists this clonotype with many counts. The chain couples TRBV29-1 to TRBJ2-3; no clear D. V lost 5 bases, J lost 3 bases, and 9 bases lay in between. CDR3 length: 12 residues. Germline values: CDR1 SQVTM, CDR2 ANQGSEA. CDR3 sequence: CSVRVITDTQYF. DNA of the CDR3: TGCAGCGTTCGGGTAATAACAGATACGCAGTATTTT.

This clonotype was counted at least ten times. V usage is TRBV29-1 and J usage is TRBJ2-2, with D maybe TRBD2 (5 bases). The CDR3 covers 16 residues. Germline assignment: CDR1 SQVTM and CDR2 ANQGSEA. Deletions cut 6 bases from V and 3 bases from J, with 20 bases between. The CDR3 DNA follows: TGCAGCGTCAGCGGCCTCGATAGACGATACACCGGGGAGCTGTTTTTT. It codes for CSVSGLDRRYTGELFF.

The sample holds a few counts of this clonotype. V usage is TRBV20-1 and J usage is TRBJ2-3; D may be TRBD1 (5 bases). The CDR3 length is 14 residues. Germline loops: CDR1 DFQATT, CDR2 SNEGSKA (reference sequence). The V end was cut by 2 bases, the J end by 4 bases, with 13 bases between. CDR3 DNA sequence: TGCAGTGCTAGAACCCCGTGGGGCTCAGATACGCAGTATTTT. It yields the protein CSARTPWGSDTQYF.